What follows describes a single T cell receptor beta chain. The antigen is unknown. The data are from a study of cytomegalovirus exposure and HLA in healthy donors. About the research overall: Across around 400 genotyped donors, 81% landed in the Caucasian-associated ancestry cluster.

Germline-derived CDR1 and CDR2 are PRHDT and FYEKMQ (reference sequence). Trimming at V came to 3 bases and at J to 4 bases, leaving 8 bases not matched to a gene. This CDR3 comprises 15 residues. With 60 Vbeta and 13 Jbeta primers, the PCR was carried out. The protocol was immunoSEQ multiplex PCR, while the TCRdb copy is restricted to in-frame clones and leaves out a portion. The sample gives 130,000 or so clones, about 75% of which show up once; less than 3.5% is in the top ten. Study results and limitations: Later analysis revealed greater clonal expansion in HLA-associated TCR beta chains than in equally common others. Cytomegalovirus-associated TCR beta chains were listed, numbering 150 to 200.

The clonotype originates from a woman aged 40 to 55 in good health and CMV-seropositive. Sequencing was done on a sample of PBMCs. V usage is TRBV13 and J usage is TRBJ1-2, with 7 bases matching TRBD1. The CDR3 loop reads CASSFGTARTYGYTF. In DNA form, the CDR3 reads TGTGCCAGCAGCTTCGGGACAGCCAGAACCTATGGCTACACCTTC.